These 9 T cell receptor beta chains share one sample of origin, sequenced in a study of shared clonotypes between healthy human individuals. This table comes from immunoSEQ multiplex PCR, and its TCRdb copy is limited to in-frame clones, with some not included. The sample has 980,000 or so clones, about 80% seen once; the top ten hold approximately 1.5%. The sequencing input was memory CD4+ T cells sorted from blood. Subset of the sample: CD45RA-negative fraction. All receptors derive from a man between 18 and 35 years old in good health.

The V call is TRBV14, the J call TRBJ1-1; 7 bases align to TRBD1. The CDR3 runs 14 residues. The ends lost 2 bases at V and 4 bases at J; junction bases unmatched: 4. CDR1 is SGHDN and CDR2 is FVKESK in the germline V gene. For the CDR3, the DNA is TGTGCCAGCAGCCAAAAACCAGGGGGCACTGAAGCTTTCTTT. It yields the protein CASSQKPGGTEAFF.

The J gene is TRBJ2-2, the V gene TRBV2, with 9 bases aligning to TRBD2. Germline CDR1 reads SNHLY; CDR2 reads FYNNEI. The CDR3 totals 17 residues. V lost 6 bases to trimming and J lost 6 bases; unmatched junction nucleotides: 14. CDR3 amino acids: CASRSGGGLASSGELFF. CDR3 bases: TGTGCCAGCAGGTCGGGTGGGGGACTAGCATCTTCCGGGGAGCTGTTTTTT.

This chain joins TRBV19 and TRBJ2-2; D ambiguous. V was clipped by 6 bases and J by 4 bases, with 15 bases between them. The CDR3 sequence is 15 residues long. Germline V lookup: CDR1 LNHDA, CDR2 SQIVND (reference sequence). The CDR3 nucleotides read TGTGCCAGTAGAAGTTCAGGATCGAGCACCGGGGAGCTGTTTTTT. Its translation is CASRSSGSSTGELFF.

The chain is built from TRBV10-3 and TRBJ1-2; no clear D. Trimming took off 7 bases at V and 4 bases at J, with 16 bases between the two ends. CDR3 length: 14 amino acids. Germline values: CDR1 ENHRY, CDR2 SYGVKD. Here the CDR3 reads CAINAPGSSYGYTF. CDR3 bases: TGTGCCATCAATGCCCCGGGATCCTCCTATGGCTACACCTTC.

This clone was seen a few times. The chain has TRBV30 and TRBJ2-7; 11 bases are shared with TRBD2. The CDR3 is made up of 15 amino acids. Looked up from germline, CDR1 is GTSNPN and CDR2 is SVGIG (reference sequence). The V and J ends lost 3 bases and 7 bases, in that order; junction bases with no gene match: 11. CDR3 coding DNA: TGTGCCTGGAGGGCATATAGCGGGAGGGCCGGGGAGCAGTACTTC. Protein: CAWRAYSGRAGEQYF.

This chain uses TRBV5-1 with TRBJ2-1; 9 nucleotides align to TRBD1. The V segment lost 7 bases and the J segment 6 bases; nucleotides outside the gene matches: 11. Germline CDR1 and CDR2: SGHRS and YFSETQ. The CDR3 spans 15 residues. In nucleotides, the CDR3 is TGCGCCAGCGACCCGGGACAGGGTATTCCCAATGAGCAGTTCTTC. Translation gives CASDPGQGIPNEQFF.

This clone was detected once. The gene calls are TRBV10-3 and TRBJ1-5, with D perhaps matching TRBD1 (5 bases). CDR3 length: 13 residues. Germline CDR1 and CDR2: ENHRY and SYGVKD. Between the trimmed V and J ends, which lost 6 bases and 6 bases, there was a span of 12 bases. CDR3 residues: CAIRGQPGQPQHF. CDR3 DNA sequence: TGTGCCATCAGGGGGCAACCGGGTCAGCCCCAGCATTTT.

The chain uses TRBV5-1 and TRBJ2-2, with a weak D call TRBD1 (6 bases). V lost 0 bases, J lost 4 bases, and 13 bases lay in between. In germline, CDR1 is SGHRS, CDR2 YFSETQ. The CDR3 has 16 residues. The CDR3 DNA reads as TGCGCCAGCAGCTTGGTGACAGGCGGGTTCACCGGGGAGCTGTTTTTT. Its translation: CASSLVTGGFTGELFF.

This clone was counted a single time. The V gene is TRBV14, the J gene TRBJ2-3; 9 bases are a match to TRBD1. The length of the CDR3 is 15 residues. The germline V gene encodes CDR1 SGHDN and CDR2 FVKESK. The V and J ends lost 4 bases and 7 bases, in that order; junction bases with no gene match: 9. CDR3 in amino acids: CASSRGDRDAYTQYF. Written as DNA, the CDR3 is TGTGCCAGCAGCCGAGGGGACAGGGACGCATATACGCAGTATTTT.